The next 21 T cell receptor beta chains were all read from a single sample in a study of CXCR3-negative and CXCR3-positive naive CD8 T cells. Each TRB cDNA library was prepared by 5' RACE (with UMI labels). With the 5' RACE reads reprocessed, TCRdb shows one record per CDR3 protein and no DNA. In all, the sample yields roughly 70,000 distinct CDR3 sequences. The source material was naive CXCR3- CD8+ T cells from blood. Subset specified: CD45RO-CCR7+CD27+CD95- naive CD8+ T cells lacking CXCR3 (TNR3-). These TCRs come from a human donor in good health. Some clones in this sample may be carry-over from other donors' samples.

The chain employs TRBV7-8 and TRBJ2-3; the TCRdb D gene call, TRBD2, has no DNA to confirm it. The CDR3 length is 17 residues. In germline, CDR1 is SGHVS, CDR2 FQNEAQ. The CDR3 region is CASSLDSGLGDTDTQYF.

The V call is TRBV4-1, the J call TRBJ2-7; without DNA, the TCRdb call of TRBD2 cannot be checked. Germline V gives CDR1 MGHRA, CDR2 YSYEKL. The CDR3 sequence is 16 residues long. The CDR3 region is CASSQTSGGDNYEQYF.

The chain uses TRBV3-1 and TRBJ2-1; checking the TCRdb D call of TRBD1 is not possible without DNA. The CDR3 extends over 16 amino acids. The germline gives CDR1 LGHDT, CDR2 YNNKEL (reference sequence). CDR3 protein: CASSQDGGQPNNEQFF.

The chain's CDR3 is CASSSDSNPYEQYF. The V call is TRBV12-3 or TRBV12-4, the J call TRBJ2-7. The CDR3 totals 14 residues.

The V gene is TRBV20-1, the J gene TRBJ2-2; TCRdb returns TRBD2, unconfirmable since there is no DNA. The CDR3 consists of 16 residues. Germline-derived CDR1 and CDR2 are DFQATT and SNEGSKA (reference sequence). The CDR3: CSADPWTRAPGRELFF.

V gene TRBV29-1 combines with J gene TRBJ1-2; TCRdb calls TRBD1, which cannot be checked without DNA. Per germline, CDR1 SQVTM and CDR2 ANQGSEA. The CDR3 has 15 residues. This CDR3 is CSVEAWTGGDRAYTF.

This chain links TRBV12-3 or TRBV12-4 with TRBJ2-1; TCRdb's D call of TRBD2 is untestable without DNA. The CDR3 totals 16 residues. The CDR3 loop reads CASRELAGGYYNEQFF.

CDR3 in amino acids: CASSLETSLYEQYF. V and J are TRBV5-1 and TRBJ2-7; lacking DNA, the TRBD2 call made by TCRdb goes unchecked. Germline V gene lookup returns CDR1 SGHRS and CDR2 YFSETQ. The CDR3 has 14 amino acids.

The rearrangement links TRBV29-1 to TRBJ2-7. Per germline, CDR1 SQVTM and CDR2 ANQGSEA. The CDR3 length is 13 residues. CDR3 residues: CSVGLGRNYEQYF.

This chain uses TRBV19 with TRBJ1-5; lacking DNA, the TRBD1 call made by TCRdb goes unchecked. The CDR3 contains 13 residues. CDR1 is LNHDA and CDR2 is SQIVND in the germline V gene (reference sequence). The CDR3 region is CATTGHSNQPQHF.

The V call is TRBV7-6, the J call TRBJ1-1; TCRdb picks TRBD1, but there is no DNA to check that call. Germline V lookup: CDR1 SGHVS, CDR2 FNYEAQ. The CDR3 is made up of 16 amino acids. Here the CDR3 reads CASSLVGTGWNTEAFF.

CDR3 in amino acids: CASSLVGVAGVGDEQYF. The rearrangement links TRBV5-1 to TRBJ2-7. The CDR3 spans 17 residues. CDR1 is SGHRS, CDR2 YFSETQ, per germline.

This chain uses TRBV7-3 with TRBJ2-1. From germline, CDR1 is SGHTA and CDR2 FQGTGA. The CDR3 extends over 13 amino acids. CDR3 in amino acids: CASSLTGNNEQFF.

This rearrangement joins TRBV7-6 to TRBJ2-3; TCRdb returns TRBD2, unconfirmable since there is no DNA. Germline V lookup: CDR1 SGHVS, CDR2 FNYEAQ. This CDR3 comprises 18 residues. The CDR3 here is CASSQAFSSGSRTDTQYF.

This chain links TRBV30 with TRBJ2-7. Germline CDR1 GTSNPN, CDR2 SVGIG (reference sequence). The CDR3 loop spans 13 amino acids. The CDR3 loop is CAWSEFLGYEQYF.

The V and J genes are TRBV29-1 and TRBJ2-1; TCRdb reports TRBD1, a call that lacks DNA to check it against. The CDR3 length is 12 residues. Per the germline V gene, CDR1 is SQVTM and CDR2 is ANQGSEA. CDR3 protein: CSVGGKPNEQFF.

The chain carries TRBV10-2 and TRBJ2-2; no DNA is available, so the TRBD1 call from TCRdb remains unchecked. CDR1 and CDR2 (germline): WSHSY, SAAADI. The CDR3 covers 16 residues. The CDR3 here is CASSGDRTANTGELFF.

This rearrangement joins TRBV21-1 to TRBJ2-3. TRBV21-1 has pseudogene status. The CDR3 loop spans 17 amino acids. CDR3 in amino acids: CASSKATSRGCTDTQYF.

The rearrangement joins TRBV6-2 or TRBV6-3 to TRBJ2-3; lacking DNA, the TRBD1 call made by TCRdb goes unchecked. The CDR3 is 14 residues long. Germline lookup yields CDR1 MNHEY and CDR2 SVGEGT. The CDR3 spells CASTEDRRTDTQYF.

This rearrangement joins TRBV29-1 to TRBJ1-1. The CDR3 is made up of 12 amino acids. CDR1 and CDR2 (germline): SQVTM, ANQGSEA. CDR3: CSVERPNTEAFF.

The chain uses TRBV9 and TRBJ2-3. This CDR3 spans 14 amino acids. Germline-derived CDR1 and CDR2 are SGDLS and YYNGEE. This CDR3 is CASSDSGSTDTQYF.